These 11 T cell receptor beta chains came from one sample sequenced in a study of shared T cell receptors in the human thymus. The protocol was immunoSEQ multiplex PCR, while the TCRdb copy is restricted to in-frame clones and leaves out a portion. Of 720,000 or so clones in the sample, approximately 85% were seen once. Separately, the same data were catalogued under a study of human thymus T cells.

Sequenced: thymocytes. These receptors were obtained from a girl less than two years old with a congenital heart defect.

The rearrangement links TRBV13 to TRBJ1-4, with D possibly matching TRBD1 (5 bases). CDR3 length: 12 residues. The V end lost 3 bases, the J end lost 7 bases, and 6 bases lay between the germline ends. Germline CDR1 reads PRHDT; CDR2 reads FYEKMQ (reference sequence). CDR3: CASSLGGEKLFF. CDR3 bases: TGTGCCAGCAGCTTGGGGGGTGAAAAACTGTTTTTT.

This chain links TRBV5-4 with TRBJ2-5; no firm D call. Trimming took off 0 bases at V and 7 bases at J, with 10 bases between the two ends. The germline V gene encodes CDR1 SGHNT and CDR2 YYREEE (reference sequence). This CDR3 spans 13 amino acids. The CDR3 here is CASSLDHRSTQYF. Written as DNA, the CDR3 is TGTGCCAGCAGCTTGGACCACCGGTCGACCCAGTACTTC.

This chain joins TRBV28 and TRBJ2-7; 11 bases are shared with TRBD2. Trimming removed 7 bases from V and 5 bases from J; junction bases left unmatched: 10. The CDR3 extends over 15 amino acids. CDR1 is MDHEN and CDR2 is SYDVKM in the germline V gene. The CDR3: CASTPPRGLADEQYF. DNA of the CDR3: TGTGCCAGCACCCCCCCCCGGGGACTAGCGGACGAGCAGTACTTC.

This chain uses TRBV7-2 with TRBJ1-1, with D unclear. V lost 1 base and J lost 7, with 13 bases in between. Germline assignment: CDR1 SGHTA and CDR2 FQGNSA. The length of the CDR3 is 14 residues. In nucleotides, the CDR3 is TGTGCCAGCAGCTTAGTGGGAAGGGAGGGTGAAGCTTTCTTT. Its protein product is CASSLVGREGEAFF.

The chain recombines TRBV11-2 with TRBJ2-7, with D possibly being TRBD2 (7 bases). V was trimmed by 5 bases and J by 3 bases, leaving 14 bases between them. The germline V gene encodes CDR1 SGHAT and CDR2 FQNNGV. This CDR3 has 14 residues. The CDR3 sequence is CASSLRGLHYEQYF. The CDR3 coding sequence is TGTGCCAGCAGCCTGCGGGGGCTCCACTACGAGCAGTACTTC.

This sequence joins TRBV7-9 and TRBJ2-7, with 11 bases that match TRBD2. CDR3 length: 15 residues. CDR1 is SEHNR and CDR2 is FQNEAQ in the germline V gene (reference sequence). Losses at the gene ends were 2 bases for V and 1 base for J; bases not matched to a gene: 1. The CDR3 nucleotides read TGTGCCAGCAGCTTATCTAGCGGGGGGTCCTACGAGCAGTACTTC. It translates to CASSLSSGGSYEQYF.

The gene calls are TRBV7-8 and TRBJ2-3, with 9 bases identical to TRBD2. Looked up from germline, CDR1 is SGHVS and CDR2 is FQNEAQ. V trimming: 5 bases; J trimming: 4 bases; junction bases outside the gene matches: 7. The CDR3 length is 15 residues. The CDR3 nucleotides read TGTGCCAGCAGCCCCGTAGCGGGGGCGGCAGATACGCAGTATTTT. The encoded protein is CASSPVAGAADTQYF.

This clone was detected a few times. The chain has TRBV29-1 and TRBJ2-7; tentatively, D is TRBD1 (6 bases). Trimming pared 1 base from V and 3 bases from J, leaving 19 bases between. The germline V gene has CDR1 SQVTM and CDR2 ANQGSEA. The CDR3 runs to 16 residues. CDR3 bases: TGCAGCGTTGAAGCAACCGGGGACACCGTCCGCTACGAGCAGTACTTC. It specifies CSVEATGDTVRYEQYF.

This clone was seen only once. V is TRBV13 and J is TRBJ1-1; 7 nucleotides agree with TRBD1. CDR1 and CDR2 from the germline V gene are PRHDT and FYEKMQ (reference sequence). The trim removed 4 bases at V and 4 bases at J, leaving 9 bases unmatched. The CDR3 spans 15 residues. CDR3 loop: CASSYEGAPGTEAFF. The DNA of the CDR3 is TGTGCCAGCAGCTACGAGGGGGCGCCGGGCACTGAAGCTTTCTTT.

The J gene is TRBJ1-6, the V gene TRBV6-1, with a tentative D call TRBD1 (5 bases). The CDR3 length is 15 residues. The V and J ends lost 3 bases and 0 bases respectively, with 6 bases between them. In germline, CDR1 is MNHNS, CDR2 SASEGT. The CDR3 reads CASSDDSSYNSPLHF. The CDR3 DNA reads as TGTGCCAGCAGTGATGACAGCTCCTATAATTCACCCCTCCACTTT.

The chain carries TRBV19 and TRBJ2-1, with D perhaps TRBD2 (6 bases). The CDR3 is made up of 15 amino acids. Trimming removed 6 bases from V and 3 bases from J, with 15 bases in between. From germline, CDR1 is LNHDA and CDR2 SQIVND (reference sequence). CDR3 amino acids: CASRTKGRFYNEQFF. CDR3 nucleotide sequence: TGTGCCAGTAGGACCAAGGGGAGGTTCTACAATGAGCAGTTCTTC.